The TCR beta chain described here comes from a study of OX40 agonist ivuxolimab in advanced cancers. Background on the whole study: Ivuxolimab was a fully human IgG2 agonistic monoclonal antibody targeting the costimulatory receptor OX40 (CD134). Intravenous ivuxolimab was administered to patients every 2 weeks at six dose levels: 0.01, 0.1, 0.3, 1.5, 3 and 10 mg/kg. Of the approximately 54 patients in dose escalation, around 20 had hepatocellular carcinoma, about 15 had melanoma, 9 had renal cell carcinoma and 9 had head and neck cancer. A male proportion of nearly 85% and a mean age of approximately 60 years, ranging from about 20 to 85, were recorded for the dose-escalation cohort. Prior anti-PD-1, anti-PD-L1 or anti-CTLA-4 therapy was permitted, and approximately 39% of dose-escalation patients had received checkpoint inhibitors. Three dose-escalation patients achieved partial responses, one with hepatocellular carcinoma and two with cutaneous melanoma. The point of sequencing TCRbeta in the periphery was to test whether ivuxolimab changed TCR sequence diversity and drove clonal T-cell expansion. The monotherapy dose-escalation portion (N of about 50 patients) of the phase I ivuxolimab trial is reported in the paper. What the research found in general, with its limitations: Low levels of normalized T-cell clonal expansion were also seen in some nonresponding patients. Antigen specificity was not determined for the clonally expanded peripheral T cells. In the 0.1-3.0 mg/kg groups, partial responders had among the lowest normalized peripheral clonal expansion, particularly in CD8+ T cells. After ivuxolimab, expanded clones were on average more numerous among CD8+ T cells than among CD4+ T cells. Clonal expansion of both CD4+ and CD8+ blood T cells was observed from baseline to week 6 at doses 0.1 to 3.0 mg/kg.

CDR1 and CDR2, looked up from the germline V gene (reference sequence), are LNHDA and SQIVND. V loses 5 bases at its end and J loses 5 bases; junction bases beyond the gene matches: 7. The CDR3 goes from the cysteine to the phenylalanine over 15 residues. This entry keeps only the CDR3 DNA: 45 bases, framed from base 1. The trial excluded patients who had a history of autoimmune disease or who were on systemic immunosuppression. In every dose cohort, peripheral blood was drawn for TCR sequencing at baseline, cycle 4 day 1, and cycle 7 day 1. Samples came from an open-label, multicenter, first-in-human phase I dose-escalation trial of ivuxolimab. Adults with locally advanced or metastatic head and neck squamous cell, hepatocellular, melanoma or renal cell carcinoma were enrolled in the trial. Before TCR sequencing, CD4+ T cells and CD8+ T cells were sorted from peripheral blood as separate populations.

A note on this clone: What this receptor recognizes is not known. Within one base of it there is no much larger clone, and no base qualities were kept.

For sequencing of the TCRbeta CDR3 region, genomic DNA was extracted from the sorted cells. The immunoSEQ Assay was used to sequence the TCRbeta CDR3 regions. TCRdb mirrors the immuneACCESS table, restricted to in-frame sequences. Some clones are absent from its copies; in checked studies, under half trace to an unresolved V gene, and the reason for the others is unknown. The sample table records roughly 80,000 clones; 90% of these occur just once. Less than 2% of the sample is in the top ten clones. This TCR derives from an adult with an advanced solid tumor such as melanoma, head and neck, liver or kidney cancer. Sequencing used CD4+ or CD8+ T cells sorted from blood, obtained in a trial of the OX40 agonist ivuxolimab. Recombination joined TRBV19 with TRBJ2-1; the central 9 bases match TRBD2. The nucleotides are TGTGCCAGTAGTGAGACTAGCGGAGCTAACAATGAGCAGTTCTTC. Protein translation: CASSETSGANNEQFF.